These T cell receptor beta chains were read from a single sample in a study of blood T cells in healthy people across ages. TCRdb re-derived calls from the 5' RACE reads in MiXCR, one entry per CDR3 protein. The repertoire holds 1.5 million to 2 million distinct CDR3 sequences, with about 50% as singletons. Sequenced sample: blood. These receptors were collected from a woman in her forties in good health. Both conserved end residues are part of each CDR3. D genes are given only for firm matches. Expanded clones get a size class; other rows say once, few or many, or leave the size out.

>-|-|TRBV11-1|TRBJ1-2
TGTGCCAGCAGCTCCGACAACCTCTATGGCTACACCTTC
CASSSDNLYGYTF
>-|TRBD2|TRBV4-2|TRBJ2-3
TGTGCCAGCAGCCAAGATAATGTCGGGGGGGCTGGAGATACGCAGTATTTT
CASSQDNVGGAGDTQYF
>-|TRBD2|TRBV9|TRBJ2-1
TGTGCCAGCAGCGTATCCAGCGGGGGGGCCCATGAGCAGTTCTTC
CASSVSSGGAHEQFF
>-|TRBD1|TRBV9|TRBJ2-3
TGTGCCAGCAGCAATGCCGGGACAGGGGGCGCAGATACGCAGTATTTT
CASSNAGTGGADTQYF
>-|TRBD1|TRBV4-1|TRBJ1-4
TGCGCCAGCAGCCCCGGGCCGGGACAGGGAAATGAAAAACTGTTTTTT
CASSPGPGQGNEKLFF
>-|-|TRBV12-3/TRBV12-4|TRBJ2-1
TGTGCCAGCAGTATGAGAACAGGCTACCACAATGAGCAGTTCTTC
CASSMRTGYHNEQFF
>few|-|TRBV7-2|TRBJ2-1
TGTGCCAGCAGCCTAAGGACAGCCAACAATGAGCAGTTCTTC
CASSLRTANNEQFF
>-|-|TRBV7-8|TRBJ1-2
TGTGCCAGCAGCTTTCTGGTTAACTATGGCTACACCTTC
CASSFLVNYGYTF
>-|TRBD2|TRBV7-8|TRBJ2-3
TGTGCCAGCAGCCACGGGGGGGCCGATCTTCATACGCAGTATTTT
CASSHGGADLHTQYF
>few|-|TRBV27|TRBJ2-7
TGTGCCTGCGGCGGAGGGTTGGGCGAGCAGTACTTC
CACGGGLGEQYF
>-|-|TRBV5-6|TRBJ2-7
TGTGCCAGCAGCTTCAGCAACTCCTACGAGCAGTACTTC
CASSFSNSYEQYF
>-|-|TRBV9|TRBJ2-1
TGTGCCAGCAGCGCCCGGGGGACTGCCTACAATGAGCAGTTCTTC
CASSARGTAYNEQFF
>-|-|TRBV28|TRBJ2-7
TGTGCCAGCAGTCCCCCGGGCAGGTTCTCCTACGAGCAGTACTTC
CASSPPGRFSYEQYF
>once|-|TRBV5-6|TRBJ2-7
TGTGCCAGCAGCTCATATGAGGGCCCTCAGTACTTC
CASSSYEGPQYF
>few|-|TRBV29-1|TRBJ1-5
TGCAGTGTTGGGGGCAATCAGCCCCAGCATTTT
CSVGGNQPQHF
>-|TRBD2|TRBV27|TRBJ2-1
TGTGCCAGCGCTCGTAGCGGGGGGGCTTACAATGAGCAGTTCTTC
CASARSGGAYNEQFF
>-|-|TRBV7-7|TRBJ2-3
TGTGCTAGCAGCCCCGGGGCAGGCTTAGATACGCAGTATTTT
CASSPGAGLDTQYF
>-|TRBD1|TRBV5-6|TRBJ2-3
TGTGCCAGCAGCTATCCAGGGGGTTTGGCAGATACGCAGTATTTT
CASSYPGGLADTQYF
>few|-|TRBV12-3/TRBV12-4|TRBJ1-2
TGTGCCAGCAGTTCCACTGGGTCTGACTATGGCTACACCTTC
CASSSTGSDYGYTF
>few|TRBD2|TRBV7-9|TRBJ2-5
TGTGCCAGCAGCCGCGGGAGCGGAGGACAAGAGACCCAGTACTTC
CASSRGSGGQETQYF
>few|-|TRBV7-2|TRBJ2-1
TGTGCCAGCAGCTTAGGGAGTTTTCTGTCGGACAATGAGCAGTTCTTC
CASSLGSFLSDNEQFF
>-|TRBD2|TRBV24-1|TRBJ2-1
TGTGCCACCAGTGCCACCCTAGCGGGGGTTTCTTCCTACAATGAGCAGTTCTTC
CATSATLAGVSSYNEQFF
>-|-|TRBV5-5|TRBJ2-6
TGTGCCAGCAGCTTGGCGCTCGTGAGCTCTGGGGCCAACGTCCTGACTTTC
CASSLALVSSGANVLTF
>-|TRBD1|TRBV6-5|TRBJ2-1
TGTGCCAGCAGAACAACTGGGACAGGGGGTGAGCAGTTCTTC
CASRTTGTGGEQFF
>-|TRBD1|TRBV6-6|TRBJ2-7
TGTGCCAGCAGCCCGCCCGGGACAGATACCTACGAGCAGTACTTC
CASSPPGTDTYEQYF
>-|-|TRBV3-1|TRBJ2-4
TGTGCCAGCAGCCAAGGGGAGGGGGGGGTCGCCAAAAACATTCAGTACTTC
CASSQGEGGVAKNIQYF
>few|TRBD1|TRBV29-1|TRBJ2-3
TGCAGCGTGGTCCGACAGGGGGGGACAGATACGCAGTATTTT
CSVVRQGGTDTQYF
>-|-|TRBV3-1|TRBJ2-7
TGTGCCAGCAGCCAAGGGGCAAGCGCTTCCTACGAGCAGTACTTC
CASSQGASASYEQYF
>-|-|TRBV3-1|TRBJ2-5
TGTGCCAGCAGCGAGGTGACAGGAGCAGTAGTAGAGACCCAGTACTTC
CASSEVTGAVVETQYF
>few|-|TRBV18|TRBJ2-1
TGTGCCAGCTCACCACAAGAAGGGATTTACAATGAGCAGTTCTTC
CASSPQEGIYNEQFF
>few|-|TRBV5-4|TRBJ2-5
TGTGCCAGCAGCCCCTGGTCGAGCCGCGAGACCCAGTACTTC
CASSPWSSRETQYF
>-|-|TRBV20-1|TRBJ2-3
TGCAGTGCTATTCTACGGGTTGGTAAAGATACGCAGTATTTT
CSAILRVGKDTQYF
>-|TRBD2|TRBV7-3|TRBJ2-5
TGTGCCAGCAGCCAGCTAGCGGGGTCCGCCCAAGAGACCCAGTACTTC
CASSQLAGSAQETQYF
>-|TRBD1|TRBV10-3|TRBJ1-6
TGTGCCACCAGTGAGGGGACAGCTTATTCACCCCTCCACTTT
CATSEGTAYSPLHF
>-|TRBD1|TRBV19|TRBJ2-7
TGTGCCAGTAGTGGCGGGACAGGGTATCCCTACGAGCAGTACTTC
CASSGGTGYPYEQYF
>-|-|TRBV7-2|TRBJ2-7
TGTGCCAGCAGCTTTGCGGGGGCGCCCGAGCAGTACTTC
CASSFAGAPEQYF
>-|-|TRBV7-2|TRBJ2-3
TGTGCCAGCAGCCAGATGACGGCGGATACGCAGTATTTT
CASSQMTADTQYF
>few|-|TRBV25-1|TRBJ1-2
TGTGCCAGCAGAAAGGACGCGGGCGATGGCTACACCTTC
CASRKDAGDGYTF
>few|TRBD1|TRBV27|TRBJ1-2
TGTGCCAGCAGTCGCAGACAGGGGACGATCTATGGCTACACCTTC
CASSRRQGTIYGYTF